The 32 T cell receptor beta chains presented below share a single source sample, sequenced in a study of cytomegalovirus exposure and HLA in healthy donors. Clones were read by immunoSEQ multiplex PCR, and TCRdb kept only the in-frame ones, dropping some. Here the sample spans approximately 110,000 clones, around 86% being singletons. Sequenced sample: PBMCs. The receptors here all came from a woman aged 18-29 years in good health and CMV-seropositive.

The chain combines TRBV7-9 with TRBJ2-1; no reliable D call. Per germline, CDR1 SEHNR and CDR2 FQNEAQ (reference sequence). Trimming removed 4 bases from V and 10 bases from J, with 11 bases in between. This CDR3 is 12 amino acids long. CDR3 residues: CASSSNEYEQFF. The CDR3 DNA sequence: TGTGCCAGCAGCTCCAATGAGTACGAGCAGTTCTTC. The full variable domain, its missing parts supplied by reference TRBV7-9 and TRBJ2-1, is DTGVSQNPRHKITKRGQNVTFRCDPISEHNRLYWYRQTLGQGPEFLTYFQNEAQLEKSRLLSDRFSAERPKGSFSTLEIQRTEQGDSAMYLCASSSNEYEQFFGPGTRLTVL.

The gene calls are TRBV7-9 and TRBJ1-2; possible D gene TRBD1, 5 bases. CDR1 and CDR2 from the germline V gene are SEHNR and FQNEAQ (reference sequence). V was trimmed by 5 bases and J by 4 bases, leaving 8 bases between them. The CDR3 extends over 12 amino acids. The chain's CDR3 is CASSIDSYGYTF. Here the CDR3 DNA reads TGTGCCAGCAGCATAGACAGCTATGGCTACACCTTC.

V is TRBV7-2 and J is TRBJ2-7; possible D gene TRBD2, 5 bases. V lost 5 bases to trimming and J lost 6 bases, with 14 bases between them. CDR1 and CDR2 (germline): SGHTA, FQGNSA. The CDR3 spans 13 residues. The CDR3 sequence is CASSPDRRGEQYF. The CDR3 DNA is TGTGCCAGCAGCCCGGACCGACGGGGCGAGCAGTACTTC.

The rearrangement joins TRBV29-1 to TRBJ2-7; D is unresolved. The ends were cut back, 6 bases at V and 0 bases at J, with 15 bases in the middle. Germline V gene sequence: CDR1 SQVTM, CDR2 ANQGSEA. The CDR3 is 14 residues long. The CDR3 nucleotides read TGCAGCGTCACGACCGGGTCCCTCTCCTACGAGCAGTACTTC. It is translated as CSVTTGSLSYEQYF.

Only one count was recorded for this clone. The genes are TRBV9 and TRBJ1-1, with D maybe TRBD1 (6 bases). Germline lookup yields CDR1 SGDLS and CDR2 YYNGEE. The CDR3 covers 15 residues. Trimming pared 4 bases from V and 7 bases from J, leaving 20 bases between. The DNA of the CDR3 is TGTGCCAGCAGCCCACTCGGGACACCTTTTGGTGAAGCTTTCTTT. The encoded protein is CASSPLGTPFGEAFF.

The chain employs TRBV28 and TRBJ1-6; D perhaps matches TRBD1 (6 bases). The CDR3 consists of 16 residues. Germline loops: CDR1 MDHEN, CDR2 SYDVKM. Trimming took off 6 bases at V and 6 bases at J, with 18 bases between the two ends. CDR3: CASSLNTGIGNSPLHF. The DNA for the CDR3 is TGTGCCAGCAGCCTAAATACAGGGATAGGTAATTCACCCCTCCACTTT.

The chain has TRBV6-1 and TRBJ1-5; D is perhaps TRBD1 (5 bases). CDR3 length: 15 residues. V lost 3 bases, J lost 5 bases, and 14 bases lay in between. Germline CDR1 and CDR2: MNHNS and SASEGT. Here the CDR3 reads CASSEGQGTHQPQHF. CDR3 nucleotide sequence: TGTGCCAGCAGTGAGGGGCAGGGCACCCATCAGCCCCAGCATTTT.

The chain joins TRBV28 to TRBJ1-3; 8 positions agree with TRBD1. Trimming took 3 bases from V and 8 from J; bases not matched to a gene: 18. CDR1 and CDR2 from the germline V gene are MDHEN and SYDVKM. This CDR3 contains 18 residues. Here the CDR3 reads CASSFPPPSSTGGYTIYF. The CDR3 region has the DNA TGTGCCAGCAGTTTTCCCCCACCTTCATCCACAGGGGGGTACACCATATATTTT.

This chain joins TRBV29-1 and TRBJ2-1, with D possibly matching TRBD2 (5 bases). V was clipped by 8 bases and J by 8 bases, with 13 bases between them. This CDR3 spans 11 amino acids. Germline V lookup: CDR1 SQVTM, CDR2 ANQGSEA. The CDR3 DNA is TGCAGCTATGAGGGTGGGGATGAGCAGTTCTTC. It specifies CSYEGGDEQFF.

This sequence joins TRBV5-4 and TRBJ2-1; no clear D. Germline CDR1 SGHNT, CDR2 YYREEE (reference sequence). This CDR3 spans 13 amino acids. Trimming pared 1 base from V and 3 bases from J, leaving 5 bases between. CDR3 loop: CASSLTVYNEQFF. The DNA for the CDR3 is TGTGCCAGCAGCTTGACAGTCTACAATGAGCAGTTCTTC. The full variable domain, rest sourced from reference TRBV5-4 and TRBJ2-1, is ETGVTQSPTHLIKTRGQQVTLRCSSQSGHNTVSWYQQALGQGPQFIFQYYREEENGRGNFPPRFSGLQFPNYSSELNVNALELDDSALYLCASSLTVYNEQFFGPGTRLTVL.

The chain recombines TRBV28 with TRBJ1-4; D is possibly TRBD1 (5 bases). V shed 2 bases and J shed 8 bases, with 21 bases lying between them. Germline values: CDR1 MDHEN, CDR2 SYDVKM. This CDR3 is 17 amino acids long. In DNA, the CDR3 is TGTGCCAGCAGTTTAAATGGACCTGGGGGGATAAGAGAAAAACTGTTTTTT. Translating it yields CASSLNGPGGIREKLFF. The whole variable domain, filled in from reference TRBV28 and TRBJ1-4, reads DVKVTQSSRYLVKRTGEKVFLECVQDMDHENMFWYRQDPGLGLRLIYFSYDVKMKEKGDIPEGYSVSREKKERFSLILESASTNQTSMYLCASSLNGPGGIREKLFFGSGTQLSVL.

The chain couples TRBV29-1 to TRBJ2-7, with 7 nucleotides matching TRBD1. Germline CDR1 and CDR2: SQVTM and ANQGSEA. The CDR3 covers 13 residues. Trimming cost V 4 bases and J 8 bases; bases outside gene matches: 11. The CDR3 protein is CSVGQRQGRKQYF. Written as DNA, the CDR3 is TGCAGCGTTGGCCAAAGACAGGGAAGGAAGCAGTACTTC.

The chain couples TRBV5-5 to TRBJ1-5; D is uncertain. This CDR3 has 16 residues. Germline assignment: CDR1 SGHKS and CDR2 YYEKEE (reference sequence). V was cut by 1 base and J by 1 base, with 12 bases left in between. For the CDR3, the DNA is TGTGCCAGCAGCTTGAGCGCCCCCTTGAGCAATCAGCCCCAGCATTTT. As protein: CASSLSAPLSNQPQHF.

This chain uses TRBV2 with TRBJ1-1; the match to TRBD1 covers 11 bases. V shed 6 bases and J 4 bases; nucleotides not matched to a gene: 4. The CDR3 length is 14 residues. Germline CDR1 and CDR2: SNHLY and FYNNEI. CDR3 DNA sequence: TGTGCCAGCAGGACCGGGACAGGGGGCACTGAAGCTTTCTTT. Its protein is CASRTGTGGTEAFF.

The chain employs TRBV11-1 and TRBJ1-1; no clear D gene. Germline V gene sequence: CDR1 SGHAT, CDR2 FQDESV (reference sequence). V lost 1 base and J lost 0, with 6 bases in between. The CDR3 runs 14 residues. CDR3 coding DNA: TGTGCCAGCAGCTTAGGGCGGTTGAACACTGAAGCTTTCTTT. Amino acid sequence: CASSLGRLNTEAFF. Full variable domain (missing parts from reference TRBV11-1 and TRBJ1-1): EAEVAQSPRYKITEKSQAVAFWCDPISGHATLYWYRQILGQGPELLVQFQDESVVDDSQLPKDRFSAERLKGVDSTLKIQPAELGDSAMYLCASSLGRLNTEAFFGQGTRLTVV.

The chain carries TRBV10-2 and TRBJ1-1; TRBD1 matches 9 bases. CDR3 size: 13 residues. Germline CDR1 WSHSY, CDR2 SAAADI. V lost 4 bases to trimming and J lost 6 bases; unmatched junction nucleotides: 3. The chain's CDR3 is CASSGRTGAEAFF. As DNA, the CDR3 is TGCGCCAGCAGTGGAAGGACAGGGGCTGAAGCTTTCTTT.

The rearrangement uses TRBV5-4 and TRBJ2-5; 7 bases map to TRBD1. The trim removed 2 bases at V and 5 bases at J, leaving 3 bases unmatched. The V gene's germline CDR1 is SGHNT and CDR2 YYREEE (reference sequence). This CDR3 region has 13 residues. The CDR3 is CASSLEGQETQYF. The CDR3 region has the DNA TGTGCCAGCAGCTTAGAGGGACAGGAGACCCAGTACTTC.

The chain has TRBV29-1 and TRBJ1-1; D possibly corresponds to TRBD1 (5 bases). Germline V gene data show CDR1 as SQVTM and CDR2 as ANQGSEA. The CDR3 totals 12 residues. Trimming removed 6 bases from V and 5 bases from J, with 13 bases in between. CDR3 DNA sequence: TGCAGCGTCACCATTGGGGGGACTGAAGCTTTCTTT. It encodes CSVTIGGTEAFF.

This rearrangement joins TRBV9 to TRBJ1-1, with 7 positions matching TRBD1. V dropped 4 bases and J dropped 4; count of bases not matched to a gene: 13. Looked up from germline, CDR1 is SGDLS and CDR2 is YYNGEE. The CDR3 is made up of 16 amino acids. CDR3 coding DNA: TGTGCCAGCAGCCCAGGGTTGACAGGGTCGGGCACTGAAGCTTTCTTT. Translation gives CASSPGLTGSGTEAFF. Complete variable domain (other parts from reference TRBV9 and TRBJ1-1): DSGVTQTPKHLITATGQRVTLRCSPRSGDLSVYWYQQSLDQGLQFLIQYYNGEERAKGNILERFSAQQFPDLHSELNLSSLELGDSALYFCASSPGLTGSGTEAFFGQGTRLTVV.

This chain connects TRBV11-2 to TRBJ2-1, with TRBD1 matching over 8 bases. Germline CDR1 is SGHAT and CDR2 is FQNNGV. Trimming removed 1 base from V and 4 bases from J; junction bases left unmatched: 12. This CDR3 comprises 18 residues. The CDR3 DNA follows: TGTGCCAGCAGCTTAGCCGAGCCCGGGACAGGATTATACAATGAGCAGTTCTTC. Encoded protein: CASSLAEPGTGLYNEQFF.

J is TRBJ1-2 and V is TRBV27; D unresolved. The CDR3 runs to 17 residues. The V gene lost 5 bases and the J gene lost 4 bases, with 23 bases spanning the gap. Germline V gives CDR1 MNHEY, CDR2 SMNVEV (reference sequence). This chain's CDR3 is CASSPNLFDRNSYGYTF. CDR3 nucleotide sequence: TGTGCCAGCAGTCCTAATTTATTTGATAGAAATAGCTATGGCTACACCTTC.

The CDR3 here is CASSYSASGGGEQFF. The CDR3 bases are TGTGCCAGCAGTTACTCAGCCTCGGGGGGGGGTGAGCAGTTCTTC. This chain uses TRBV6-6 with TRBJ2-1, with TRBD2 identical over 8 bases. CDR1 and CDR2 (germline): MNHNY, SVGAGI (reference sequence). Trimming removed 0 bases from V and 9 bases from J; junction bases left unmatched: 7. The CDR3 has 15 amino acids.

The chain couples TRBV6-5 to TRBJ2-5; the match to TRBD2 covers 10 bases. Trimming cost V 4 bases and J 5 bases; bases outside gene matches: 10. Germline CDR1 and CDR2: MNHEY and SVGAGI. The CDR3 has 16 residues. CDR3 nucleotide sequence: TGTGCCAGCAGTTTTACTGGGCTAGCGGGGGTTGAGACCCAGTACTTC. Encoded protein: CASSFTGLAGVETQYF.

V is TRBV5-4 and J is TRBJ1-1, with TRBD1 identical over 7 bases. V lost 4 bases to trimming and J lost 1 base; unmatched junction nucleotides: 4. The CDR3 loop spans 14 amino acids. CDR1 and CDR2 (germline): SGHNT, YYREEE (reference sequence). CDR3 sequence: CASSLPGGNTEAFF. As DNA, the CDR3 is TGTGCCAGCAGCCTTCCAGGGGGGAACACTGAAGCTTTCTTT.

The V gene is TRBV2, the J gene TRBJ1-1, with 7 bases lining up with TRBD1. The CDR3 covers 13 residues. Trimming removed 7 bases from V and 2 bases from J; junction bases left unmatched: 4. From germline, CDR1 is SNHLY and CDR2 FYNNEI. Written as DNA, the CDR3 is TGTGCCAGCACCGGGACAGCCAACACTGAAGCTTTCTTT. Translated: CASTGTANTEAFF.

The chain recombines TRBV7-3 with TRBJ1-5; D remains ambiguous. The CDR3 runs 13 residues. Between the trimmed V and J ends, which lost 5 bases and 5 bases, there was a span of 10 bases. Germline V gene sequence: CDR1 SGHTA, CDR2 FQGTGA. The CDR3 DNA follows: TGTGCCAGCAGCCTAAACGGGGATCAGCCCCAGCATTTT. This gives the protein CASSLNGDQPQHF.

The chain uses TRBV5-4 and TRBJ1-1; D is undetermined. This CDR3 spans 14 amino acids. Per the germline V gene, CDR1 is SGHNT and CDR2 is YYREEE (reference sequence). Trimming left V 3 bases short and J 0 bases short, with 9 bases between. The CDR3 sequence: CASSSRVVNTEAFF. In DNA, the CDR3 is TGTGCCAGCAGCTCCCGGGTGGTGAACACTGAAGCTTTCTTT.

The CDR3 nucleotides are TGTGCCAGCAGTGAATATTGGGCTAGCGGGGGGTTTTACGAGCAGTACTTC. As protein: CASSEYWASGGFYEQYF. The chain joins TRBV6-1 to TRBJ2-7; 11 bases are shared with TRBD2. Trimming took 2 bases from V and 4 from J; bases not matched to a gene: 10. CDR3 length: 17 residues. Germline CDR1 and CDR2: MNHNS and SASEGT.

The chain employs TRBV30 and TRBJ1-2; D not resolved. Germline V gene sequence: CDR1 GTSNPN, CDR2 SVGIG (reference sequence). The CDR3 length is 11 residues. Trimming pared 0 bases from V and 5 bases from J, leaving 4 bases between. CDR3 in DNA: TGTGCCTGGAGTGTACAGTATGGCTACACCTTC. This gives the protein CAWSVQYGYTF.

This chain links TRBV15 with TRBJ2-3; TRBD2 agrees at 8 bases. The V segment lost 3 bases and the J segment 1 base; nucleotides outside the gene matches: 6. CDR1 and CDR2 (germline): LNHNV, YYDKDF (reference sequence). There are 16 residues in the CDR3. The CDR3 sequence is CATSRGLTSGTDTQYF. CDR3 DNA sequence: TGTGCCACCAGCAGGGGATTGACTAGCGGCACAGATACGCAGTATTTT.

This clone was recorded only once. The chain combines TRBV11-1 with TRBJ2-2; D ambiguous. CDR1 and CDR2 (germline): SGHAT, FQDESV (reference sequence). V shed 2 bases and J shed 8 bases, with 3 bases lying between them. This CDR3 has 11 residues. The CDR3 here is CASSLSGELFF. The DNA of the CDR3 is TGTGCCAGCAGCTTATCTGGGGAGCTGTTTTTT.

V and J are TRBV7-8 and TRBJ1-2; 7 bases align to TRBD1. Germline CDR1 SGHVS, CDR2 FQNEAQ. The trim removed 0 bases at V and 2 bases at J, leaving 3 bases unmatched. The CDR3 length is 15 residues. The CDR3 DNA reads TGTGCCAGCAGCTTAGCGTCAGGGGGAAACTATGGCTACACCTTC. Amino acid sequence: CASSLASGGNYGYTF.